One sample yielded the 25 T cell receptor beta chains listed below, sequenced in a study of Graves' ophthalmopathy and Graves' hyperthyroidism. Scientists amplified the TCR beta CDR3 regions from RNA transcripts. An opening RT-PCR round employed HTBI primers and preceded a second-round multiplex PCR. Using its own MiXCR run on the multiplex PCR reads, TCRdb lists one record per CDR3 protein. The table has about 640,000 distinct CDR3 sequences, over 40% seen once. Sequenced input: peripheral blood. The source is an adult man with Graves' ophthalmopathy.

The sample holds a few counts of this clonotype. This rearrangement joins TRBV6-1 to TRBJ1-5, with 8 bases lining up with TRBD1. This CDR3 has 15 residues. V shed 6 bases and J 1 base; nucleotides not matched to a gene: 5. Germline V gene lookup returns CDR1 MNHNS and CDR2 SASEGT. CDR3: CASRQGAPSNQPQHF. CDR3 DNA sequence: TGTGCCAGCAGGCAGGGGGCCCCCAGCAATCAGCCCCAGCATTTT.

This clonotype was seen repeatedly, ten times or more. The chain is built from TRBV29-1 and TRBJ2-7, with 7 bases that match TRBD1. The V gene end was trimmed by 6 bases and the J gene end by 2 bases; junction bases not matched to a gene: 4. Germline CDR1 SQVTM, CDR2 ANQGSEA. This CDR3 is built from 12 residues. CDR3 sequence reads: CSVWDSTYEQYF. The CDR3 bases are TGCAGCGTCTGGGACAGTACCTACGAGCAGTACTTC.

This clonotype was recorded at least ten times. The chain couples TRBV7-2 to TRBJ1-1, with a tentative D call TRBD1 (6 bases). CDR1 is SGHTA, CDR2 FQGNSA, per germline. CDR3 length: 14 amino acids. The ends were cut back, 3 bases at V and 4 bases at J, with 12 bases in the middle. CDR3 in amino acids: CASSFGRGITEAFF. CDR3 coding DNA: TGTGCCAGCAGCTTCGGCAGGGGAATCACTGAAGCTTTCTTT.

This clonotype was seen repeatedly, ten times or more. The chain joins TRBV12-3 or TRBV12-4 to TRBJ2-7, with 7 positions matching TRBD2. V was pared by 10 bases and J by 6 bases, with 12 bases of the junction left unmatched. This CDR3 has 13 residues. The CDR3 protein is CATKASGKGEQYF. CDR3 DNA: TGTGCCACCAAAGCGAGCGGGAAAGGCGAGCAGTACTTC.

J is TRBJ2-2 and V is TRBV29-1; D might be TRBD1 (6 bases). Germline lookup yields CDR1 SQVTM and CDR2 ANQGSEA. V lost 4 bases to trimming and J lost 8 bases, with 8 bases between them. The CDR3 consists of 11 residues. The chain's CDR3 is CSVATGGELFF. In DNA, the CDR3 is TGCAGCGTTGCCACAGGGGGGGAGCTGTTTTTT.

The chain links TRBV20-1 to TRBJ1-5; 9 bases map to TRBD1. With V trimmed by 4 bases and J by 5 bases, 3 bases remained unmatched. CDR3 length equals 13 residues. Germline-derived CDR1 and CDR2 are DFQATT and SNEGSKA (reference sequence). The CDR3 sequence: CSANRQGDQPQHF. Here the CDR3 DNA reads TGCAGTGCTAATAGACAGGGGGATCAGCCCCAGCATTTT.

Written as DNA, the CDR3 is TGTGCCAGCAGGCCAGGAACTTCTGGGTGGGCCAACGTCCTGACTTTC. Amino acid sequence: CASRPGTSGWANVLTF. The chain combines TRBV2 with TRBJ2-6; D unresolved. This CDR3 region has 16 residues. Trimming cost V 6 bases and J 5 bases, with 17 bases left between them. The germline CDR1 and CDR2 sequences are SNHLY and FYNNEI. The full variable domain, rest sourced from reference TRBV2 and TRBJ2-6, is EPEVTQTPSHQVTQMGQEVILRCVPISNHLYFYWYRQILGQKVEFLVSFYNNEISEKSEIFDDQFSVERPDGSNFTLKIRSTKLEDSAMYFCASRPGTSGWANVLTFGAGSRLTVL.

This clonotype was seen repeatedly, ten times or more. The rearrangement joins TRBV27 to TRBJ1-1, with D possibly matching TRBD1 (5 bases). The germline CDR1 and CDR2 sequences are MNHEY and SMNVEV (reference sequence). The CDR3 totals 16 residues. Trimming stripped 5 bases from V and 0 bases from J, with 16 bases between. The CDR3 is CASSTQGRGMNTEAFF. The CDR3 region has the DNA TGTGCCAGCAGTACTCAGGGAAGGGGCATGAACACTGAAGCTTTCTTT.

The table lists this clonotype with many counts. The V call is TRBV5-6, the J call TRBJ2-7; 9 nucleotides align to TRBD1. There are 14 residues in the CDR3. Unmatched junction bases numbered 3, after V lost 2 bases and J lost 3 bases. The germline V gene encodes CDR1 SGHDT and CDR2 YYEEEE. CDR3 DNA: TGTGCCAGCAGCTTCGGGACAGGGATCTACGAGCAGTACTTC. Its protein is CASSFGTGIYEQYF. Complete variable domain (other parts from reference TRBV5-6 and TRBJ2-7): DAGVTQSPTHLIKTRGQQVTLRCSPKSGHDTVSWYQQALGQGPQFIFQYYEEEERQRGNFPDRFSGHQFPNYSSELNVNALLLGDSALYLCASSFGTGIYEQYFGPGTRLTVT.

This clonotype was recorded a few times. The chain joins TRBV6-5 to TRBJ2-5; 13 nucleotides agree with TRBD2. The germline CDR1 and CDR2 sequences are MNHEY and SVGAGI. With V trimmed by 2 bases and J by 9 bases, 9 bases remained unmatched. This CDR3 is 16 amino acids long. The CDR3 DNA sequence: TGTGCCAGCAGTTACGGGGGGACTAGCGGGGTGTCGGCCCAGTACTTC. It encodes CASSYGGTSGVSAQYF.

As for this clonotype: One end of the junction is discordant with germline, which a read error may explain. This chain connects TRBV29-1 to TRBJ2-2; D gene unclear. The germline V gene has CDR1 SQVTM and CDR2 ANQGSEA. This CDR3 is 13 amino acids long. The CDR3 reads CSVQRVNTGELFF. In DNA, the CDR3 is TGCAGCGTTCAGCGAGTGAACACTGGGGAGCTGTTTTTT.

For this clonotype: A read error may be the cause here, since a much bigger clone is one base away. The CDR3 DNA sequence: TGTGCCAGCAGTGGACAGATTCTTAGTCATAATTCACCCCTCCACTTT. Translation gives CASSGQILSHNSPLHF. This chain joins TRBV10-3 and TRBJ1-6; maybe TRBD1 (6 bases). CDR3 length equals 16 residues. Looked up from germline, CDR1 is ENHRY and CDR2 is SYGVKD.

This clonotype has ten or more counts. J is TRBJ1-5 and V is TRBV7-9; D ambiguous. Germline V gene data show CDR1 as SEHNR and CDR2 as FQNEAQ (reference sequence). V gave up 1 base and J gave up 1 base, with 8 bases separating them. The CDR3 runs 15 residues. CDR3: CASSLGSSSNQPQHF. CDR3 coding DNA: TGTGCCAGCAGCTTAGGTTCTTCGAGCAATCAGCCCCAGCATTTT.

The chain links TRBV5-1 to TRBJ2-2; 7 nucleotides align to TRBD2. The ends lost 0 bases at V and 5 bases at J; junction bases unmatched: 10. Germline V CDR1 and CDR2: SGHRS, YFSETQ. The CDR3 length is 17 residues. The CDR3 coding sequence is TGCGCCAGCAGCTTGGGGCACCTACTAGCGAGTACCGGGGAGCTGTTTTTT. Amino acids: CASSLGHLLASTGELFF.

There are many counts of this clonotype. The chain recombines TRBV2 with TRBJ1-2; D call uncertain. The V and J ends lost 5 bases and 1 base respectively, with 14 bases between them. Germline CDR1 is SNHLY and CDR2 is FYNNEI. The CDR3 covers 15 residues. CDR3 nucleotides: TGTGCCAGCAGTAGGGCCCGGGATTTTAACTATGGCTACACCTTC. The encoded protein is CASSRARDFNYGYTF.

This clonotype was found many times. V usage is TRBV2 and J usage is TRBJ1-2; D perhaps matches TRBD1 (5 bases). CDR1 SNHLY and CDR2 FYNNEI come from the germline V gene. This CDR3 has 15 amino acids. The V end was cut by 6 bases, the J end by 5 bases, with 19 bases between. The CDR3 coding sequence is TGTGCCAGCAGACATGGAGACAGTAAATTTTATGGCTACACCTTC. Its translation: CASRHGDSKFYGYTF. The complete variable domain, with remaining parts taken from reference TRBV2 and TRBJ1-2, reads EPEVTQTPSHQVTQMGQEVILRCVPISNHLYFYWYRQILGQKVEFLVSFYNNEISEKSEIFDDQFSVERPDGSNFTLKIRSTKLEDSAMYFCASRHGDSKFYGYTFGSGTRLTVV.

This rearrangement joins TRBV6-5 to TRBJ1-1; D is possibly TRBD1 (5 bases). Trimming left V 5 bases short and J 2 bases short, with 12 bases between. Per germline, CDR1 MNHEY and CDR2 SVGAGI. The CDR3 is made up of 14 amino acids. The CDR3, as DNA: TGTGCCAGCAGTCCCCGGGACCCAAACACTGAAGCTTTCTTT. It specifies CASSPRDPNTEAFF.

The rearrangement joins TRBV29-1 to TRBJ1-3, with D possibly TRBD1 on 5 matching bases. The CDR3 is 13 residues long. The germline V gene has CDR1 SQVTM and CDR2 ANQGSEA. The V end lost 7 bases, the J end lost 8 bases, and 18 bases lay between the germline ends. The CDR3 is CSAQDLYGYTIYF. As DNA, the CDR3 is TGCAGCGCACAGGACCTCTATGGCTACACCATATATTTT.

This clonotype has a single count. This chain uses TRBV19 with TRBJ2-5, with 7 bases identical to TRBD1. With V trimmed by 5 bases and J by 9 bases, 15 bases remained unmatched. Germline loops: CDR1 LNHDA, CDR2 SQIVND (reference sequence). The CDR3 is made up of 15 amino acids. CDR3: CASSAGGQFGQPQYF. As DNA, the CDR3 is TGTGCCAGTAGTGCAGGGGGACAATTTGGTCAGCCCCAGTACTTC.

This clonotype appeared many times. V is TRBV6-5 and J is TRBJ1-1; D not certain. This CDR3 has 13 amino acids. CDR1 MNHEY and CDR2 SVGAGI come from the germline V gene. Trimming removed 8 bases at V and 5 bases at J, with 15 bases between. The CDR3 coding sequence is TGTGCCAGCTCAAAAGCGGAATTGACTGAAGCTTTCTTT. It specifies CASSKAELTEAFF.

About this clonotype: At one end the junction does not follow the germline gene, possibly because of a read error. The chain combines TRBV14 with TRBJ2-7; D ambiguous. CDR1 is SGHDN, CDR2 FVKESK, per germline. The CDR3 sequence is 12 residues long. The DNA of the CDR3 is TGTGCCAGCAGCCACGGAACCTACGAGCAGTGCTTC. Translated, it gives CASSHGTYEQCF.

Regarding this clonotype: The junction and the germline gene differ at one end; a read error may be behind it. The V gene is TRBV2, the J gene TRBJ2-6; D ambiguous. Germline V gene lookup returns CDR1 SNHLY and CDR2 FYNNEI. This CDR3 has 12 amino acids. CDR3 in DNA: TGTGCCAGCAGCCATGGGGACAACGTCCTGACTTTC. Its protein product is CASSHGDNVLTF.

This clonotype came up many times. The chain is built from TRBV7-2 and TRBJ1-2, with D tentatively TRBD1 (6 bases). Germline V gene lookup returns CDR1 SGHTA and CDR2 FQGNSA. There are 15 residues in the CDR3. V was shortened by 3 bases and J by 5 bases, with 16 bases between the two germline ends. This chain's CDR3 is CASSLTPGHDYGYTF. CDR3 DNA: TGTGCCAGCAGCTTGACCCCGGGACATGATTATGGCTACACCTTC.

There are many counts of this clonotype. The chain joins TRBV24-1 to TRBJ2-6; no clear D. Deletions cut 4 bases from V and 0 bases from J, with 6 bases between. Germline V gene lookup returns CDR1 KGHDR and CDR2 SFDVKD. There are 15 residues in the CDR3. The CDR3 here is CATSDIHSGANVLTF. Here the CDR3 DNA reads TGTGCCACCAGTGACATACACTCTGGGGCCAACGTCCTGACTTTC.

This clonotype was observed a few times. The chain carries TRBV9 and TRBJ2-5; a weak D match, TRBD1 (6 bases). The germline CDR1 and CDR2 sequences are SGDLS and YYNGEE. The CDR3 is 15 residues long. The V gene lost 0 bases and the J gene lost 5 bases, with 14 bases spanning the gap. The CDR3 spells CASSVGGRGWETQYF. The CDR3 DNA reads as TGTGCCAGCAGCGTAGGGGGCAGGGGATGGGAGACCCAGTACTTC.